By proportion, the clone carrying this T cell receptor (beta chain) is medium-sized. Multiplex PCR with 32 V and 13 J primers amplified TCR beta CDR3. TCRdb fed the multiplex PCR reads into MiXCR, producing one record per CDR3 protein. This sample carries thousands of distinct CDR3 sequences, about 15% of them seen once, and the ten largest clones take roughly a fifth. This record belongs to a study of immune heterogeneity within non-small cell lung tumors. Template came from bulk tumor genomic DNA, at about 650 ng per sample. Each primary tumor yielded several biopsies, collected far apart from one another at surgery. Surgery that was curative in intent was performed on patients with untreated, newly diagnosed non-small cell lung cancer. The sequenced material came from lung tumor tissue. The clonotype comes from a female donor with non-small cell lung cancer.

The CDR3 DNA reads as TGCAGTGCCCGGATAGGGGGGACTGAAGCTTTCTTT. This encodes CSARIGGTEAFF. The rearrangement links TRBV20-1 to TRBJ1-1; TRBD1 might be the D (6 bases). The V end lost 6 bases, the J end lost 5 bases, and 13 bases lay between the germline ends. The CDR3 is 12 residues long. CDR1 and CDR2 (germline): DFQATT, SNEGSKA (reference sequence).